These 30 T cell receptor beta chains came from one sample sequenced in a study of T cell repertoires in cytomegalovirus infection. What these receptors recognize is not known. TCRdb redid the calling of the reads with MiXCR, one entry per CDR3 protein. The sample has around 47,000 distinct CDR3 sequences, less than 20% seen once. The starting material was CD8+ T cells from cultured PBMCs, obtained from culture after CMV antigen stimulation. Source of these receptors: a human donor in good health (CMV status not recorded). Some clones in this sample may be carry-over from other donors' samples.

There are a few counts of this clonotype. The gene calls are TRBV7-2 and TRBJ1-5; TRBD1 might be the D (5 bases). V lost 5 bases, J lost 4 bases, and 15 bases lay in between. Germline lookup yields CDR1 SGHTA and CDR2 FQGNSA. The CDR3 is 15 residues long. This CDR3 is CASSLRDGINQPQHF. CDR3 DNA sequence: TGTGCCAGCAGCCTAAGGGACGGAATAAATCAGCCCCAGCATTTT.

The chain links TRBV19 to TRBJ2-1; maybe TRBD2 (6 bases). The CDR3 is 16 amino acids. V was cut by 3 bases and J by 0 bases, with 12 bases left in between. CDR1 and CDR2 (germline): LNHDA, SQIVND (reference sequence). The CDR3 protein is CASSIGRGSSYNEQFF. The CDR3, as DNA: TGTGCCAGTAGTATCGGACGGGGGAGCTCCTACAATGAGCAGTTCTTC.

The chain combines TRBV11-2 with TRBJ1-1; maybe TRBD1 (5 bases). The V gene's germline CDR1 is SGHAT and CDR2 FQNNGV. The V end lost 5 bases, the J end lost 8 bases, and 12 bases lay between the germline ends. This CDR3 is built from 12 residues. The CDR3 loop is CASSQGRGEAFF. In DNA, the CDR3 is TGTGCCAGCAGCCAGGGTAGAGGGGAAGCTTTCTTT.

This clonotype occurred many times. CDR3 protein: CASSPLRQGGPDTQYF. The CDR3, as DNA: TGTGCCAGCAGCCCCCTAAGGCAGGGGGGACCAGATACGCAGTATTTT. V is TRBV7-2 and J is TRBJ2-3; perhaps TRBD1 as D (7 bases). V gave up 5 bases and J gave up 4 bases, with 19 bases separating them. Germline V gene lookup returns CDR1 SGHTA and CDR2 FQGNSA. The CDR3 loop spans 16 amino acids. Together with reference TRBV7-2 and TRBJ2-3, the CDR3 gives the full variable domain: GAGVSQSPSNKVTEKGKDVELRCDPISGHTALYWYRQSLGQGLEFLIYFQGNSAPDKSGLPSDRFSAERTGGSVSTLTIQRTQQEDSAVYLCASSPLRQGGPDTQYFGPGTRLTVL.

This chain uses TRBV7-8 with TRBJ2-3; possibly TRBD1 or TRBD2 for D (5 bases each). In germline, CDR1 is SGHVS, CDR2 FQNEAQ. This CDR3 region has 14 residues. Trimming cost V 4 bases and J 0 bases, with 8 bases left between them. The CDR3 DNA sequence: TGTGCCAGCAGCTCCTGGGGGAGCACAGATACGCAGTATTTT. Amino acid sequence: CASSSWGSTDTQYF. The variable domain in full, completed from reference TRBV7-8 and TRBJ2-3, reads GAGVSQSPRYKVAKRGQDVALRCDPISGHVSLFWYQQALGQGPEFLTYFQNEAQLDKSGLPSDRFFAERPEGSVSTLKIQRTQQEDSAVYLCASSSWGSTDTQYFGPGTRLTVL.

This chain uses TRBV6-2 or TRBV6-3 with TRBJ2-7; no reliable D call. Per the germline V gene, CDR1 is MNHEY and CDR2 is SVGEGT. This CDR3 contains 12 residues. V was shortened by 8 bases and J by 4 bases, with 12 bases between the two germline ends. Here the CDR3 DNA reads TGTGCCAGCTTTGGGAATCGGTACGAGCAGTACTTC. Encoded protein: CASFGNRYEQYF.

The genes are TRBV6-1 and TRBJ2-1; 10 nucleotides agree with TRBD2. The CDR3 is made up of 20 amino acids. The germline gives CDR1 MNHNS, CDR2 SASEGT. The V and J ends lost 2 bases and 1 base, in that order; junction bases with no gene match: 14. CDR3 loop: CASSERASGGRCCSYNEQFF. The CDR3 DNA follows: TGTGCCAGCAGTGAAAGGGCTAGCGGGGGACGTTGTTGTTCCTACAATGAGCAGTTCTTC.

This clonotype was recorded a few times. The V and J genes are TRBV4-1 and TRBJ2-3, with D uncertain. The CDR3 contains 15 residues. Deletions cut 4 bases from V and 6 bases from J, with 17 bases between. Germline CDR1 MGHRA, CDR2 YSYEKL. This CDR3 is CASSRSEASGDTQYF. DNA for the CDR3: TGCGCCAGCAGCCGAAGTGAGGCCAGTGGGGATACGCAGTATTTT.

The V gene is TRBV9, the J gene TRBJ2-1; 7 bases line up with TRBD2. CDR3 length: 18 amino acids. Per the germline V gene, CDR1 is SGDLS and CDR2 is YYNGEE. V lost 0 bases, J lost 3 bases, and 12 bases stayed unmatched. The DNA of the CDR3 is TGTGCCAGCAGCGTAGGCCGGACCGGGACTACCAACTACAATGAGCAGTTCTTC. The encoded protein is CASSVGRTGTTNYNEQFF.

This clonotype was recorded a few times. The chain employs TRBV7-6 and TRBJ2-1; 11 positions agree with TRBD2. CDR3 length: 16 amino acids. Germline trimming cut 5 bases from V and 4 bases from J; bases unmatched to any gene: 7. Germline V gene data show CDR1 as SGHVS and CDR2 as FNYEAQ. The CDR3 spells CASSPVAGGLYNEQFF. DNA for the CDR3: TGTGCCAGCAGCCCTGTAGCGGGGGGGCTTTACAATGAGCAGTTCTTC.

This clonotype was seen a handful of times. V gene TRBV27 combines with J gene TRBJ1-2, with a possible D match to TRBD1 (6 bases). Trimming cost V 2 bases and J 3 bases, with 10 bases left between them. There are 14 residues in the CDR3. Germline assignment: CDR1 MNHEY and CDR2 SMNVEV (reference sequence). The CDR3 spells CASSLSGGHYGYTF. The CDR3 DNA reads TGTGCCAGCAGTTTAAGCGGGGGCCACTATGGCTACACCTTC.

This clonotype has just a few counts. The chain has TRBV7-9 and TRBJ2-7; D is uncertain. This CDR3 spans 15 amino acids. Germline loops: CDR1 SEHNR, CDR2 FQNEAQ (reference sequence). V was clipped by 0 bases and J by 2 bases, with 11 bases between them. For the CDR3, the DNA is TGTGCCAGCAGCTTAGCTAGCAACCCCACCTACGAGCAGTACTTC. Translation gives CASSLASNPTYEQYF.

This clonotype was observed a single time. The CDR3 end shows no conserved phenylalanine or tryptophan, and so a read error is likely. The rearrangement links TRBV7-8 to TRBJ2-2; D is unclear. Germline V gene lookup returns CDR1 SGHVS and CDR2 FQNEAQ. V was shortened by 10 bases and J by 6 bases, with 12 bases between the two germline ends. This CDR3 region has 12 residues. The CDR3 DNA follows: TGTGCCACCCTTCCAGTTCCCGGGGAGCTGTTTTTG. Protein product: CATLPVPGELFL.

This clonotype was seen a few times. The V call is TRBV7-9, the J call TRBJ2-3; 9 bases align to TRBD1. The CDR3 is made up of 12 amino acids. Germline V gene sequence: CDR1 SEHNR, CDR2 FQNEAQ (reference sequence). Unmatched junction bases numbered 2, after V lost 4 bases and J lost 9 bases. DNA of the CDR3: TGTGCCAGCAGCTCGGACAGGGGAACGCAGTATTTT. Protein product: CASSSDRGTQYF. Using reference TRBV7-9 and TRBJ2-3 for the parts outside the CDR3, the full variable domain is DTGVSQNPRHKITKRGQNVTFRCDPISEHNRLYWYRQTLGQGPEFLTYFQNEAQLEKSRLLSDRFSAERPKGSFSTLEIQRTEQGDSAMYLCASSSDRGTQYFGPGTRLTVL.

The J gene is TRBJ1-4, the V gene TRBV4-2; 11 bases fit TRBD1. Unmatched junction bases numbered 4, after V lost 0 bases and J lost 7 bases. The CDR3 covers 16 residues. Germline assignment: CDR1 LGHNA and CDR2 YNFKEQ. CDR3 amino acids: CASSQEAGTGGEKLFF. DNA for the CDR3: TGTGCCAGCAGCCAAGAGGCCGGGACAGGGGGTGAAAAACTGTTTTTT.

The chain employs TRBV6-5 and TRBJ1-6; 7 nucleotides agree with TRBD1. The germline V gene has CDR1 MNHEY and CDR2 SVGAGI. Trimming cost V 8 bases and J 10 bases; bases outside gene matches: 8. This CDR3 has 13 residues. For the CDR3, the DNA is TGTGCCAGCGGAACAGGGGCAGGCTCACCCCTCCACTTT. Translation gives CASGTGAGSPLHF.

CDR3 bases: TGTGCCAGCAGCGGACAGGGCGGGATGGTGAGGTTCTTC. This gives the protein CASSGQGGMVRFF. The chain is built from TRBV7-9 and TRBJ2-1; 8 bases agree with TRBD1. Germline V gene data show CDR1 as SEHNR and CDR2 as FQNEAQ (reference sequence). The CDR3 has 13 amino acids. V lost 5 bases, J lost 15 bases, and 12 bases stayed unmatched.

The table lists this clonotype with many counts. The chain couples TRBV7-2 to TRBJ2-3, with D possibly being TRBD1 (5 bases). The CDR3 extends over 16 amino acids. The V and J ends lost 1 base and 2 bases respectively, with 13 bases between them. Germline V gives CDR1 SGHTA, CDR2 FQGNSA. The CDR3 DNA follows: TGTGCCAGCAGCTTAGAATTGCAGGGTGCCACAGATACGCAGTATTTT. Translating gives CASSLELQGATDTQYF.

The DNA for the CDR3 is TGTGCCAGTAGTATTGGACTAGCAGTGAACGAGCAGTACTTC. It yields the protein CASSIGLAVNEQYF. The chain is built from TRBV19 and TRBJ2-7; 8 bases align to TRBD2. From germline, CDR1 is LNHDA and CDR2 SQIVND (reference sequence). J gave up 5 bases and V 3 bases, and 6 bases lay outside the gene matches. The CDR3 is 14 amino acids. Complete variable domain (other parts from reference TRBV19 and TRBJ2-7): DGGITQSPKYLFRKEGQNVTLSCEQNLNHDAMYWYRQDPGQGLRLIYYSQIVNDFQKGDIAEGYSVSREKKESFPLTVTSAQKNPTAFYLCASSIGLAVNEQYFGPGTRLTVT.

This clonotype came up a few times. The chain is built from TRBV4-2 and TRBJ2-1, with 10 nucleotides matching TRBD2. The CDR3 is made up of 15 amino acids. Trimming at V came to 0 bases and at J to 7 bases, leaving 3 bases not matched to a gene. Germline assignment: CDR1 LGHNA and CDR2 YNFKEQ. The CDR3 DNA is TGTGCCAGCAGCCAAGAGGCTAGCGGGGGAAATGAGCAGTTCTTC. This sequence encodes CASSQEASGGNEQFF.

This clonotype was counted at least ten times. J is TRBJ2-1 and V is TRBV4-3, with TRBD2 as a possible D gene (6 bases). Per the germline V gene, CDR1 is LGHNA and CDR2 is YSLEER. V gave up 1 base and J gave up 7 bases, with 8 bases separating them. The CDR3 runs 13 residues. CDR3 sequence reads: CASSQVRGNEQFF. Here the CDR3 DNA reads TGCGCCAGCAGCCAAGTTCGGGGGAATGAGCAGTTCTTC.

This clonotype appeared a few times. The chain couples TRBV28 to TRBJ2-7, with a weak D call TRBD2 (7 bases). The CDR3 is 17 residues long. Germline loops: CDR1 MDHEN, CDR2 SYDVKM. Between the trimmed V and J ends, which lost 2 bases and 1 base, there was a span of 18 bases. Here the CDR3 DNA reads TGTGCCAGCAGTTTAACGCTCCCGGGGGGCCGGTCCTACGAGCAGTACTTC. It codes for CASSLTLPGGRSYEQYF.

This chain joins TRBV6-2 or TRBV6-3 and TRBJ2-4; 10 bases are shared with TRBD2. V was clipped by 4 bases and J by 0 bases; unmatched bases: 3. The CDR3 is made up of 16 amino acids. Germline V gene lookup returns CDR1 MNHEY and CDR2 SVGEGT. The CDR3 DNA sequence: TGTGCCAGCAGTTTCCTAGCGGGAGTAGCCAAAAACATTCAGTACTTC. Translation gives CASSFLAGVAKNIQYF.

This clonotype was observed many times. This chain uses TRBV6-1 with TRBJ2-6; D is undetermined. The germline V and J ends were trimmed by 1 base and 10 bases, with 11 bases remaining between them. CDR3 length: 14 residues. Germline CDR1 MNHNS, CDR2 SASEGT. The CDR3 DNA reads as TGTGCCAGCAGTGAAGGTCATGGTCTGAACGTCCTGACTTTC. It yields the protein CASSEGHGLNVLTF.

The CDR3 sequence is CASSFRGDTYNEQFF. In DNA, the CDR3 is TGTGCCAGCAGCTTCAGGGGGGATACCTACAATGAGCAGTTCTTC. The rearrangement joins TRBV7-6 to TRBJ2-1; TRBD1 might be the D (7 bases). The CDR3 contains 15 residues. V was pared by 3 bases and J by 2 bases, with 11 bases between. The germline CDR1 and CDR2 sequences are SGHVS and FNYEAQ.

The J gene is TRBJ1-5, the V gene TRBV6-5; 8 bases align to TRBD1. V lost 0 bases and J lost 7; bases outside the gene matches: 8. This CDR3 is 16 amino acids long. Germline V gene lookup returns CDR1 MNHEY and CDR2 SVGAGI. The CDR3 spells CASSYSGQGKGQPQHF. The CDR3 DNA reads as TGTGCCAGCAGTTACTCTGGACAGGGCAAAGGGCAGCCCCAGCATTTT.

The table lists this clonotype with a few counts. The rearrangement links TRBV28 to TRBJ2-3; 12 bases are shared with TRBD2. V lost 2 bases and J lost 5; bases outside the gene matches: 2. The CDR3 loop spans 15 amino acids. Looked up from germline, CDR1 is MDHEN and CDR2 is SYDVKM. This CDR3 is CASSLLAGGGDTQYF. CDR3 bases: TGTGCCAGCAGTTTACTAGCGGGGGGGGGAGATACGCAGTATTTT. The variable domain in full, completed from reference TRBV28 and TRBJ2-3, reads DVKVTQSSRYLVKRTGEKVFLECVQDMDHENMFWYRQDPGLGLRLIYFSYDVKMKEKGDIPEGYSVSREKKERFSLILESASTNQTSMYLCASSLLAGGGDTQYFGPGTRLTVL.

A few counts support this clonotype. V and J are TRBV6-6 and TRBJ1-1; D possibly corresponds to TRBD1 (6 bases). There are 12 residues in the CDR3. Germline CDR1 MNHNY, CDR2 SVGAGI (reference sequence). With 9 bases removed from V and 4 bases from J, the gap between germline ends came to 12 bases. The DNA for the CDR3 is TGTGCCAGTAAACAGGGAAGCACTGAAGCTTTCTTT. Its protein product is CASKQGSTEAFF.

This clonotype was seen a few times. This chain links TRBV5-5 with TRBJ1-1; TRBD1 is a possible D gene (6 bases). With 2 bases removed from V and 1 base from J, the gap between germline ends came to 15 bases. Germline V gene sequence: CDR1 SGHKS, CDR2 YYEKEE (reference sequence). The CDR3 is 16 residues long. The CDR3 region has the DNA TGTGCCAGCAGCTTTTGGGACACCCTGAAGAACACTGAAGCTTTCTTT. Translating it yields CASSFWDTLKNTEAFF.

This sequence joins TRBV7-9 and TRBJ1-6, with a possible D match to TRBD1 (5 bases). The CDR3 spans 14 residues. The germline V gene has CDR1 SEHNR and CDR2 FQNEAQ (reference sequence). V lost 5 bases and J 10 bases, leaving 15 bases between the germline ends. The CDR3 loop is CASSRGGGSSPLHF. The CDR3 DNA is TGTGCCAGCAGCCGCGGGGGAGGAAGCTCACCCCTCCACTTT. The full variable domain, its missing parts supplied by reference TRBV7-9 and TRBJ1-6, is DTGVSQNPRHKITKRGQNVTFRCDPISEHNRLYWYRQTLGQGPEFLTYFQNEAQLEKSRLLSDRFSAERPKGSFSTLEIQRTEQGDSAMYLCASSRGGGSSPLHFGNGTRLTVT.